What follows describes a single T cell receptor beta chain. Its antigen is undetermined. CDR1 is SEHNR, CDR2 FQNEAQ, per germline (reference sequence). CDR3 length: 16 amino acids. The junction had 7 bases not matched to a gene; V was cut back by 1 base and J by 2 bases. Assay: immunoSEQ multiplex PCR; the TCRdb copy retains only in-frame clones and omits some. The table shows 99,000 or so clones, with 86% occurring only once. The data originate from a study of cytomegalovirus exposure and HLA in healthy donors. Turning to the study itself: The use of the same platform for the 100 to 150 validation repertoires and the 600 to 800 first-cohort repertoires was reported by a later analysis.

Overall study results and limits: The study flagged about 150 TCR beta chains as cytomegalovirus-associated. The tendency of first-cohort TCR clusters to co-occur in the roughly 120 validation repertoires was identified by a subsequent analysis.

This TCR was sampled from a woman aged 18-29 years in good health and CMV-seropositive. V usage is TRBV7-9 and J usage is TRBJ2-7, with 8 nucleotides matching TRBD1. Sequenced sample: PBMCs. CDR3 DNA: TGTGCCAGCAGCTTAGACAGTTCGGGACAGGCCTACGAGCAGTACTTC. Translated: CASSLDSSGQAYEQYF.